Presented here are 17 T cell receptor beta chains from one specimen sequenced in a study of CD8 T cells in Susac syndrome (dated by TCRdb to the late 2010s). Library preparation employed the immunoSEQ multiplex PCR assay. RNA was extracted using the RNeasy kit, and about 0.5 to 1 ug of the RNA was reverse transcribed with random hexamers. TCRdb passed the public sequencing reads through fastp at Q25 and MiXCR, retaining productive beta sequences. Each entry is one CDR3 protein sequence, shown with its most common DNA and genes. The sample table records approximately 210,000 distinct CDR3 sequences; about 95% of these occur just once. The top ten clones comprise 0.15% of the sample. The sequenced material came from CD4+ T cells from PBMCs. These receptor sequences come from a human donor with Susac syndrome.

The chain joins TRBV20-1 to TRBJ2-1; 8 bases are shared with TRBD1. The length of the CDR3 is 16 residues. Per the germline V gene, CDR1 is DFQATT and CDR2 is SNEGSKA (reference sequence). Trimming removed 7 bases from V and 1 base from J; junction bases left unmatched: 12. The CDR3, as DNA: TGCAGTGTGGGACAGGTCCAATCTCAATCCTACAATGAGCAGTTCTTC. Protein: CSVGQVQSQSYNEQFF.

V gene TRBV3-1 combines with J gene TRBJ1-1; 10 bases line up with TRBD1. J was trimmed by 6 bases and V by 4 bases; bases with no gene match: 11. The V gene's germline CDR1 is LGHDT and CDR2 YNNKEL (reference sequence). This CDR3 is built from 16 residues. The CDR3 region is CASSLWDGTGDPEAFF. The CDR3 DNA reads TGTGCCAGCAGCCTCTGGGATGGGACAGGGGACCCTGAAGCTTTCTTT.

The gene calls are TRBV19 and TRBJ1-2; D not resolved. The germline gives CDR1 LNHDA, CDR2 SQIVND (reference sequence). This CDR3 spans 13 amino acids. V was trimmed by 7 bases and J by 4 bases, leaving 13 bases between them. The chain's CDR3 is CASTDTQAYGYTF. CDR3 in DNA: TGTGCCAGTACCGACACCCAGGCCTATGGCTACACCTTC.

This clonotype was seen a single time. The V call is TRBV30, the J call TRBJ1-1, with no clear D. There are 11 residues in the CDR3. V lost 1 base to trimming and J lost 8 bases, with 8 bases between them. The germline V gene encodes CDR1 GTSNPN and CDR2 SVGIG (reference sequence). The CDR3 spells CAWSGDGEAFF. In DNA form, the CDR3 reads TGTGCCTGGAGTGGGGATGGGGAAGCTTTCTTT.

The chain couples TRBV20-1 to TRBJ1-1; a possible D gene is TRBD1 (5 bases). The ends were cut back, 5 bases at V and 0 bases at J, with 19 bases in the middle. This CDR3 has 16 residues. Germline CDR1 DFQATT, CDR2 SNEGSKA (reference sequence). CDR3 sequence (DNA): TGCAGTGCTCCACGGAGTAGGGGCGGTATGAACACTGAAGCTTTCTTT. Its translation: CSAPRSRGGMNTEAFF.

The chain carries TRBV6-1 and TRBJ1-6; possible D gene TRBD1, 6 bases. The CDR3 has 16 residues. V shed 7 bases and J shed 4 bases, with 17 bases lying between them. Germline CDR1 reads MNHNS; CDR2 reads SASEGT. In DNA, the CDR3 is TGTGCCAGCAACCTACGGATGACAGGTTATAATTCACCCCTCCACTTT. Its translation: CASNLRMTGYNSPLHF.

The genes are TRBV19 and TRBJ1-2; 7 bases line up with TRBD1. The V gene's germline CDR1 is LNHDA and CDR2 SQIVND (reference sequence). Trimming at V came to 9 bases and at J to 3 bases, leaving 7 bases not matched to a gene. The CDR3 runs to 13 residues. CDR3 residues: CASRDSADYGYTF. The CDR3 nucleotides read TGTGCCAGCCGGGACAGCGCTGACTATGGCTACACCTTC.

The V call is TRBV4-2, the J call TRBJ1-2; tentatively, D is TRBD1 (5 bases). V dropped 4 bases and J dropped 10 bases, with 25 bases sitting between them. The germline gives CDR1 LGHNA, CDR2 YNFKEQ. The length of the CDR3 is 16 residues. The CDR3: CASSPKGRGPPGDYTF. CDR3 DNA: TGTGCCAGCAGCCCGAAGGGTAGGGGACCGCCTGGGGACTACACCTTC.

This rearrangement joins TRBV6-1 to TRBJ1-6; D perhaps matches TRBD1 (6 bases). Germline V gene data show CDR1 as MNHNS and CDR2 as SASEGT. V was trimmed by 4 bases and J by 7 bases, leaving 14 bases between them. This CDR3 is built from 15 residues. CDR3 nucleotide sequence: TGTGCCAGCAGTGTTACGGAACAGGGCAATTCACCCCTCCACTTT. As protein: CASSVTEQGNSPLHF.

The chain carries TRBV20-1 and TRBJ1-1, with unresolved D. CDR1 and CDR2 from the germline V gene are DFQATT and SNEGSKA (reference sequence). Deletions cut 0 bases from V and 0 bases from J, with 11 bases between. The CDR3 totals 15 residues. CDR3 nucleotide sequence: TGCAGTGCTAGAGAGGAACGGACGATGAACACTGAAGCTTTCTTT. Translation gives CSAREERTMNTEAFF.

The chain's CDR3 is CASSRLHRGGTEAFF. The CDR3 DNA reads TGCGCCAGCAGCCGTCTGCATCGAGGGGGCACTGAAGCTTTCTTT. The chain links TRBV5-1 to TRBJ1-1; tentatively, D is TRBD1 (6 bases). CDR3 length: 15 residues. Germline loops: CDR1 SGHRS, CDR2 YFSETQ. V lost 4 bases, J lost 4 bases, and 17 bases lay in between.

The chain carries TRBV9 and TRBJ1-2, with D perhaps matching TRBD1 (5 bases). CDR1 SGDLS and CDR2 YYNGEE come from the germline V gene. The CDR3 length is 15 residues. V lost 0 bases to trimming and J lost 3 bases, with 12 bases between them. The CDR3 sequence: CASSVAGQGHYGYTF. In DNA, the CDR3 is TGTGCCAGCAGCGTAGCGGGGCAGGGCCACTATGGCTACACCTTC.

The chain uses TRBV11-2 and TRBJ2-3, with 8 bases identical to TRBD2. Germline-derived CDR1 and CDR2 are SGHAT and FQNNGV. The CDR3 runs to 15 residues. The V and J ends lost 10 bases and 1 base, in that order; junction bases with no gene match: 10. Here the CDR3 DNA reads TGTGCCATCGGGGGGGCGGGGGCGCGCACAGATACGCAGTATTTT. Translation: CAIGGAGARTDTQYF.

The CDR3 coding sequence is TGTGCCAGCAGCCAAGTAGCGGGGGGCGTAGATACGCAGTATTTT. Protein sequence: CASSQVAGGVDTQYF. The V call is TRBV3-1, the J call TRBJ2-3; 10 bases are shared with TRBD2. Per the germline V gene, CDR1 is LGHDT and CDR2 is YNNKEL (reference sequence). V lost 1 base, J lost 5 bases, and 3 bases stayed unmatched. CDR3 size: 15 residues.

The chain links TRBV7-9 to TRBJ2-7; 11 nucleotides align to TRBD1. V lost 10 bases and J lost 2; bases outside the gene matches: 10. The germline CDR1 and CDR2 sequences are SEHNR and FQNEAQ (reference sequence). The CDR3 loop spans 15 amino acids. CDR3: CATIHPGQGAYEQYF. DNA for the CDR3: TGTGCCACAATACACCCGGGACAGGGGGCCTACGAGCAGTACTTC.

The V and J genes are TRBV25-1 and TRBJ2-2; TRBD2 matches 7 bases. The CDR3 has 14 amino acids. V shed 1 base, J shed 6 bases, and the junction held 2 bases outside the gene matches. CDR1 is MGHDK and CDR2 is SYGVNS in the germline V gene. The CDR3: CASSELLAPGELFF. The DNA of the CDR3 is TGTGCCAGCAGTGAATTACTAGCGCCCGGGGAGCTGTTTTTT.

J is TRBJ2-5 and V is TRBV29-1, with TRBD2 as a possible D gene (5 bases). This CDR3 has 11 residues. Per germline, CDR1 SQVTM and CDR2 ANQGSEA. With 6 bases removed from V and 5 bases from J, the gap between germline ends came to 10 bases. The CDR3 here is CSVERWETQYF. Here the CDR3 DNA reads TGCAGCGTGGAGCGGTGGGAGACCCAGTACTTC.